One and the same sample provided the 10 T cell receptor beta chains below, sequenced in a study of T cell responses to AZD1222 COVID-19 vaccine (dated by TCRdb to the early 2020s). The sample's time point label, decoded: about 28 days (+/-7) after the second vaccine dose. Libraries were built with the immunoSEQ multiplex PCR assay. Not all clones reach the TCRdb copy of this immuneACCESS table, which keeps in-frame sequences only. Checked studies attribute under half of the gap to unresolved V genes and leave the rest unexplained. The sample contains around 80,000 clones, approximately 85% of them found a single time. Clones ranked in the top ten supply roughly a tenth of the sample. Sequencing used peripheral blood, obtained 28 days after the second AZD1222 dose. These receptors were collected from an adult who received the AZD1222 COVID-19 vaccine.

The J gene is TRBJ1-6, the V gene TRBV10-3; 7 bases fit TRBD1. This CDR3 region has 15 residues. Trimming cost V 2 bases and J 6 bases; bases outside gene matches: 4. Germline loops: CDR1 ENHRY, CDR2 SYGVKD. The CDR3 sequence is CAISETTGTNSPLHF. The CDR3 DNA sequence: TGTGCCATCAGTGAGACGACAGGGACTAATTCACCCCTCCACTTT.

The chain uses TRBV6-2 or TRBV6-3 and TRBJ2-1, with D perhaps assigned TRBD1 or TRBD2 (7 bases each). Trimming took off 2 bases at V and 7 bases at J, with 21 bases between the two ends. Germline V CDR1 and CDR2: MNHEY, SVGEGT. This CDR3 region has 17 residues. The CDR3 sequence is CASSYGTVPLGGNEQFF. In DNA form, the CDR3 reads TGTGCCAGCAGTTACGGGACAGTACCTTTGGGGGGGAATGAGCAGTTCTTC.

This chain links TRBV9 with TRBJ1-2; 8 nucleotides align to TRBD1. The CDR3 runs 14 residues. Germline CDR1 is SGDLS and CDR2 is YYNGEE. The junction had 1 base not matched to a gene; V was cut back by 3 bases and J by 0 bases. CDR3 bases: TGTGCCAGCAGCGGACAGGGGTCTAACTATGGCTACACCTTC. Translation: CASSGQGSNYGYTF.

This clone was seen a handful of times. Other DNA sequences within the sample encode an identical CDR3. V gene TRBV5-6 combines with J gene TRBJ1-4; no definite D call. V was pared by 2 bases and J by 0 bases, with 5 bases between. CDR3 size: 14 residues. Germline V gene lookup returns CDR1 SGHDT and CDR2 YYEEEE. The CDR3, as DNA: TGTGCCAGCAGCTTAATTGCAACTAATGAAAAACTGTTTTTT. This gives the protein CASSLIATNEKLFF.

J is TRBJ2-7 and V is TRBV18, with 7 bases identical to TRBD1. This CDR3 is 18 amino acids long. Germline values: CDR1 KGHSH, CDR2 LQKENI. J lost 2 bases, V lost 5 bases, and 18 bases had no gene match. The DNA of the CDR3 is TGTGCCAGCTCATCCTCCGCTAACACAGGGGCCGTTACCTACGAGCAGTACTTC. It yields the protein CASSSSANTGAVTYEQYF.

The chain has TRBV19 and TRBJ1-4, with D possibly TRBD1 on 5 matching bases. The CDR3 totals 16 residues. Germline values: CDR1 LNHDA, CDR2 SQIVND (reference sequence). V lost 3 bases and J lost 0, with 11 bases in between. CDR3 nucleotides: TGTGCCAGTAGTATTCGGCAGGGCACAACTAATGAAAAACTGTTTTTT. Its translation: CASSIRQGTTNEKLFF.

The genes are TRBV3-1 (or the pseudogene TRBV3-2) and TRBJ1-2; TRBD1 matches 8 bases. V shed 2 bases, J shed 6 bases, and the junction held 5 bases outside the gene matches. This CDR3 spans 14 amino acids. The germline V gene has CDR1 LGHDT and CDR2 YNNKEL (reference sequence). CDR3 bases: TGTGCCAGCAGCCAAATGACAGGGGTGAATGGCTACACCTTC. Amino acids: CASSQMTGVNGYTF.

The table lists this clone with a count of one. The V call is TRBV19, the J call TRBJ1-6; TRBD1 might be the D (6 bases). CDR1 is LNHDA, CDR2 SQIVND, per germline (reference sequence). This CDR3 is 16 amino acids long. Trimming removed 6 bases at V and 6 bases at J, with 18 bases between. The DNA for the CDR3 is TGTGCCAGTAGATTGGGACATCGCGGTCTTAATTCACCCCTCCACTTT. Translating gives CASRLGHRGLNSPLHF.

J is TRBJ1-6 and V is TRBV6-5; D unclear. Per the germline V gene, CDR1 is MNHEY and CDR2 is SVGAGI. The CDR3 contains 14 residues. V was pared by 6 bases and J by 3 bases, with 9 bases between. CDR3 protein: CASSRAGYNSPLHF. As DNA, the CDR3 is TGTGCCAGCAGCCGGGCAGGCTATAATTCACCCCTCCACTTT.

This clone was counted a single time. The chain has TRBV5-4 and TRBJ2-2; TRBD2 aligns across 9 bases. This CDR3 comprises 16 residues. CDR1 is SGHNT and CDR2 is YYREEE in the germline V gene (reference sequence). The V gene end was trimmed by 1 base and the J gene end by 4 bases; junction bases not matched to a gene: 5. DNA for the CDR3: TGTGCCAGCAGCTTGCCTGGACTAGCGCCCACCGGGGAGCTGTTTTTT. Encoded protein: CASSLPGLAPTGELFF.